The 27 T cell receptor beta chains below were found in one sample sequenced in a study of blood T cell repertoires in COVID-19. Measured with immunoSEQ multiplex PCR; TCRdb has only the in-frame clones, and not every one. The repertoire consists of 150,000 to 200,000 clones, with almost 80% occurring once and the leading ten covering 17%. The specimen sequenced was PBMCs or T cells enriched from blood (not recorded which). The receptors come from a woman in her 50s who had recovered from COVID-19.

The chain recombines TRBV3-1 (or the pseudogene TRBV3-2) with TRBJ2-2, with 12 bases identical to TRBD2. Trimming removed 1 base from V and 0 bases from J; junction bases left unmatched: 3. This CDR3 has 18 residues. Germline V gives CDR1 LGHDT, CDR2 YNNKEL (reference sequence). The CDR3 loop reads CASSQVGLAGSNTGELFF. The DNA of the CDR3 is TGTGCCAGCAGCCAAGTCGGACTAGCGGGATCGAACACCGGGGAGCTGTTTTTT.

The CDR3 spells CASTPTGGMNTEAFF. DNA of the CDR3: TGTGCCAGTACCCCCACAGGGGGGATGAACACTGAAGCTTTCTTT. The chain couples TRBV19 to TRBJ1-1; TRBD1 matches 8 bases. V was clipped by 7 bases and J by 0 bases; unmatched bases: 7. The germline gives CDR1 LNHDA, CDR2 SQIVND (reference sequence). The CDR3 is 15 residues long. Full variable domain (outside the CDR3, taken from reference TRBV19 and TRBJ1-1): DGGITQSPKYLFRKEGQNVTLSCEQNLNHDAMYWYRQDPGQGLRLIYYSQIVNDFQKGDIAEGYSVSREKKESFPLTVTSAQKNPTAFYLCASTPTGGMNTEAFFGQGTRLTVV.

V gene TRBV6-1 combines with J gene TRBJ1-3; TRBD1 is a possible D gene (5 bases). Trimming cost V 0 bases and J 0 bases, with 15 bases left between them. The CDR3 is 18 residues long. Germline loops: CDR1 MNHNS, CDR2 SASEGT. Written as DNA, the CDR3 is TGTGCCAGCAGTGAAGCGGTTGGGGCTCTACACTCTGGAAACACCATATATTTT. The encoded protein is CASSEAVGALHSGNTIYF.

This chain links TRBV3-1 (or the pseudogene TRBV3-2) with TRBJ2-7; a possible D gene is TRBD2 (6 bases). Germline-derived CDR1 and CDR2 are LGHDT and YNNKEL (reference sequence). The V end lost 0 bases, the J end lost 12 bases, and 15 bases lay between the germline ends. The CDR3 runs to 13 residues. CDR3: CASSQDSWGLLYF. The CDR3 DNA reads TGTGCCAGCAGCCAAGACTCCTGGGGACTCCTGTACTTC.

This rearrangement joins TRBV10-3 to TRBJ2-2, with TRBD2 matching over 13 bases. The germline V gene encodes CDR1 ENHRY and CDR2 SYGVKD. Trimming cost V 2 bases and J 4 bases; bases outside gene matches: 7. The CDR3 is 18 residues long. The CDR3 sequence: CAISERTSGSVGTGELFF. The DNA for the CDR3 is TGTGCCATCAGTGAGAGGACTAGCGGGAGCGTGGGCACCGGGGAGCTGTTTTTT.

This chain connects TRBV24-1 to TRBJ2-7; the D is unclear. V dropped 0 bases and J dropped 2 bases, with 7 bases sitting between them. CDR3 length: 14 residues. Germline assignment: CDR1 KGHDR and CDR2 SFDVKD. The CDR3 nucleotides are TGTGCCACCAGTGATTTGCACAGTCCCTACGAGCAGTACTTC. This gives the protein CATSDLHSPYEQYF.

This clone was seen a handful of times. The V and J genes are TRBV3-1 (or the pseudogene TRBV3-2) and TRBJ2-1, with 9 bases aligning to TRBD2. This CDR3 spans 16 amino acids. Looked up from germline, CDR1 is LGHDT and CDR2 is YNNKEL (reference sequence). V shed 4 bases and J 8 bases; nucleotides not matched to a gene: 12. CDR3 in DNA: TGTGCCAGCAGCCTCCGGGCTAGCGGGAACGGGCATGAGCAGTTCTTC. Amino acids: CASSLRASGNGHEQFF.

This chain connects TRBV5-8 to TRBJ1-1, with unresolved D. This CDR3 spans 13 amino acids. V was trimmed by 3 bases and J by 1 base, leaving 7 bases between them. CDR1 and CDR2 (germline): SGHTS, YDEGEE. CDR3 sequence: CASSYEGNTEAFF. CDR3 nucleotide sequence: TGTGCCAGCAGCTATGAGGGGAACACTGAAGCTTTCTTT.

The rearrangement links TRBV5-1 to TRBJ2-1, with a tentative D call TRBD2 (6 bases). The germline V gene has CDR1 SGHRS and CDR2 YFSETQ. V was clipped by 0 bases and J by 9 bases, with 16 bases between them. There are 15 residues in the CDR3. CDR3 coding DNA: TGCGCCAGCAGCTTGGTTTTCGGGAGCGGACGTGAGCAGTTCTTC. It encodes CASSLVFGSGREQFF.

The chain carries TRBV6-5 and TRBJ2-1, with TRBD2 as a possible D gene (6 bases). V was cut by 1 base and J by 0 bases, with 10 bases left in between. Germline V gene lookup returns CDR1 MNHEY and CDR2 SVGAGI. The length of the CDR3 is 16 residues. CDR3 nucleotides: TGTGCCAGCAGTTACTTTAGCGGAAGCTCCTACAATGAGCAGTTCTTC. Its translation is CASSYFSGSSYNEQFF.

This clone is a singleton in its sample. The chain recombines TRBV10-3 with TRBJ2-4; D perhaps matches TRBD1 (6 bases). CDR1 ENHRY and CDR2 SYGVKD come from the germline V gene. V lost 8 bases and J 9 bases, leaving 8 bases between the germline ends. The CDR3 has 10 residues. The CDR3 DNA sequence: TGTGCCATCGGGGGCGGCATTCAGTACTTC. It translates to CAIGGGIQYF.

The chain combines TRBV7-9 with TRBJ2-1, with 11 bases matching TRBD2. Germline V gene data show CDR1 as SEHNR and CDR2 as FQNEAQ (reference sequence). This CDR3 comprises 14 residues. Trimming took 3 bases from V and 11 from J; bases not matched to a gene: 6. The CDR3 region is CASSFSGRAAKQFF. CDR3 sequence (DNA): TGTGCCAGCAGCTTTAGCGGGAGGGCGGCCAAGCAGTTCTTC.

The chain employs TRBV5-1 and TRBJ2-3; TRBD1 might be the D (5 bases). Germline CDR1 and CDR2: SGHRS and YFSETQ. This CDR3 has 14 residues. The germline V and J ends were trimmed by 4 bases and 4 bases, with 13 bases remaining between them. The CDR3 DNA is TGCGCCAGCAGCCCGTACTCAGGGTCAGATACGCAGTATTTT. As protein: CASSPYSGSDTQYF.

This clone was counted once. The chain has TRBV10-3 and TRBJ2-1; D gene uncertain. The length of the CDR3 is 13 residues. Trimming stripped 7 bases from V and 2 bases from J, with 9 bases between. Germline V lookup: CDR1 ENHRY, CDR2 SYGVKD. The CDR3 nucleotides read TGTGCCATCACCCAACAGACCTACAATGAGCAGTTCTTC. This codes for CAITQQTYNEQFF.

In this sample, this clone turned up many times. In nucleotides, the CDR3 is TGTGCCAGCAGCCCCAAACTAGCGGGAGCCTACGAGCAGTACTTC. Its translation: CASSPKLAGAYEQYF. The V gene is TRBV2, the J gene TRBJ2-7; 11 bases are a match to TRBD2. Germline trimming cut 6 bases from V and 2 bases from J; bases unmatched to any gene: 6. Germline CDR1 is SNHLY and CDR2 is FYNNEI. This CDR3 region has 15 residues. The full variable domain, rest sourced from reference TRBV2 and TRBJ2-7, is EPEVTQTPSHQVTQMGQEVILRCVPISNHLYFYWYRQILGQKVEFLVSFYNNEISEKSEIFDDQFSVERPDGSNFTLKIRSTKLEDSAMYFCASSPKLAGAYEQYFGPGTRLTVT.

V gene TRBV19 combines with J gene TRBJ2-7; TRBD2 matches 7 bases. The CDR3 totals 20 residues. V trimming: 3 bases; J trimming: 0 bases; junction bases outside the gene matches: 20. Germline CDR1 and CDR2: LNHDA and SQIVND (reference sequence). CDR3 loop: CASSIKAGIGTGGPSYEQYF. In DNA, the CDR3 is TGTGCCAGTAGTATCAAGGCAGGGATAGGAACGGGAGGACCCTCCTACGAGCAGTACTTC.

This chain connects TRBV11-2 to TRBJ1-5, with D possibly being TRBD1 (6 bases). The germline CDR1 and CDR2 sequences are SGHAT and FQNNGV. V lost 3 bases and J 3 bases, leaving 9 bases between the germline ends. The CDR3 totals 14 residues. CDR3 nucleotides: TGTGCCAGCAGCTTGACAGGAGACAATCAGCCCCAGCATTTT. Its translation is CASSLTGDNQPQHF.

The chain couples TRBV4-1 to TRBJ2-3, with D perhaps matching TRBD2 (6 bases). Per the germline V gene, CDR1 is MGHRA and CDR2 is YSYEKL. This CDR3 is 15 amino acids long. V gave up 4 bases and J gave up 10 bases, with 21 bases separating them. The chain's CDR3 is CASSRAGSAEMAQYF. The CDR3 DNA sequence: TGCGCCAGCAGCCGAGCGGGCTCGGCTGAGATGGCGCAGTATTTT.

The rearrangement links TRBV18 to TRBJ2-5, with D hard to call. From germline, CDR1 is KGHSH and CDR2 LQKENI. CDR3 length: 13 amino acids. Trimming left V 3 bases short and J 0 bases short, with 5 bases between. CDR3 region: CASSPVNQETQYF. The CDR3 coding sequence is TGTGCCAGCTCACCTGTCAACCAAGAGACCCAGTACTTC.

The J gene is TRBJ1-1, the V gene TRBV10-3, with 8 bases matching TRBD1. CDR1 is ENHRY and CDR2 is SYGVKD in the germline V gene. With V trimmed by 6 bases and J by 1 base, 4 bases remained unmatched. This CDR3 has 14 residues. CDR3 residues: CAIRTQGGNTEAFF. The CDR3 DNA sequence: TGTGCCATCAGAACACAGGGGGGGAACACTGAAGCTTTCTTT.

The chain uses TRBV7-6 and TRBJ2-7; maybe TRBD1 (6 bases). From germline, CDR1 is SGHVS and CDR2 FNYEAQ. There are 16 residues in the CDR3. V was pared by 5 bases and J by 4 bases, with 21 bases between. The CDR3 DNA reads TGTGCCAGCAGCCCAACCCCCCAGGGGACCTTTTACGAGCAGTACTTC. The encoded protein is CASSPTPQGTFYEQYF. Combining the CDR3 with reference TRBV7-6 and TRBJ2-7 gives the whole variable domain GAGVSQSPRYKVTKRGQDVALRCDPISGHVSLYWYRQALGQGPEFLTYFNYEAQQDKSGLPNDRFSAERPEGSISTLTIQRTEQRDSAMYRCASSPTPQGTFYEQYFGPGTRLTVT.

The J gene is TRBJ1-5, the V gene TRBV7-2; D is possibly TRBD1 (5 bases). The CDR3 sequence is 15 residues long. Germline V gene lookup returns CDR1 SGHTA and CDR2 FQGNSA. Trimming took off 2 bases at V and 6 bases at J, with 14 bases between the two ends. The CDR3 protein is CASSLSGGEGQPQHF. CDR3 in DNA: TGTGCCAGCAGCTTATCCGGGGGGGAGGGTCAGCCCCAGCATTTT.

The rearrangement uses TRBV4-3 and TRBJ2-3, with 7 bases that match TRBD2. The CDR3 is 18 residues long. Trimming cost V 0 bases and J 2 bases; bases outside gene matches: 11. In germline, CDR1 is LGHNA, CDR2 YSLEER. The CDR3 spells CASSQDIPLAALTDTQYF. The DNA of the CDR3 is TGCGCCAGCAGCCAAGATATCCCCCTAGCGGCCCTCACAGATACGCAGTATTTT.

This clone was observed a single time. This chain uses TRBV28 with TRBJ1-1; TRBD1 is a possible D gene (5 bases). The CDR3 contains 13 residues. CDR1 MDHEN and CDR2 SYDVKM come from the germline V gene. With 8 bases removed from V and 1 base from J, the gap between germline ends came to 11 bases. The CDR3 sequence: CASLDSPNTEAFF. The CDR3 coding sequence is TGTGCCAGCCTCGACAGCCCGAACACTGAAGCTTTCTTT.

CDR3 in amino acids: CATSDLRHDYEQYF. DNA of the CDR3: TGTGCCACCAGTGATTTACGACATGACTACGAGCAGTACTTC. The J gene is TRBJ2-7, the V gene TRBV24-1; D is unclear. This CDR3 spans 14 amino acids. Germline values: CDR1 KGHDR, CDR2 SFDVKD. The V end lost 1 base, the J end lost 3 bases, and 9 bases lay between the germline ends.

This clone appeared a single time. This rearrangement joins TRBV2 to TRBJ1-5; maybe TRBD1 (5 bases). With 6 bases removed from V and 7 bases from J, the gap between germline ends came to 13 bases. The CDR3 length is 13 residues. Germline assignment: CDR1 SNHLY and CDR2 FYNNEI. CDR3 amino acids: CASRGTEGQPQHF. CDR3 in DNA: TGTGCCAGCAGAGGGACTGAGGGCCAGCCCCAGCATTTT.

The chain uses TRBV6-2 or TRBV6-3 and TRBJ2-1, with 9 nucleotides matching TRBD2. Per the germline V gene, CDR1 is MNHEY and CDR2 is SVGEGT. The V and J ends lost 5 bases and 6 bases, in that order; junction bases with no gene match: 26. The CDR3 loop spans 21 amino acids. The CDR3 nucleotides read TGTGCCAGCAGTCCCTTCGGGACGGGAGTTCCGAGCGGGAGGTTCGGCAATGAGCAGTTCTTC. It encodes CASSPFGTGVPSGRFGNEQFF.